Sequencing of this T cell receptor (beta chain) was carried out in a study of T-cell memory formation after mild COVID-19. V shed 0 bases and J 0 bases; nucleotides not matched to a gene: 5. Germline CDR1 and CDR2: SEHNR and FQNEAQ (reference sequence). The CDR3 has 18 amino acids. MiXCR, applied by TCRdb to the 5' RACE reads, yields one record per CDR3 protein. The table has some 490,000 distinct CDR3 sequences, roughly 18% seen once. This clonotype originated in an adult woman who had mild COVID-19 (a few samples of this study predate the infection). Cell type and time point are not known. The chain carries TRBV7-9 and TRBJ1-6, with 7 nucleotides matching TRBD1. The sequenced sample consisted of PBMCs or a T cell subset sorted from them (not recorded which). The CDR3 DNA is TGTGCCAGCAGCTTAGCGCGGGGACAGAGCTCCTATAATTCACCCCTCCACTTT. It yields the protein CASSLARGQSSYNSPLHF.